The T cell receptor (beta chain) described here comes from a study of CD4 T cells in relation to SARS-CoV-2 and coronaviruses. The unexposed donors gave CD4+ T cells in about 2011-2018, prior to COVID-19. Notes on this clone: The antigen remains unidentified.

Uncultured naive and memory CD4+ T cells supplied DNA for deep TCR-beta sequencing. Here immunoSEQ multiplex PCR was the method, and the copy in TCRdb shows in-frame clones only, minus some. The profile covers 65,000 or so clones, with 80% to 90% appearing a single time and around 1.6% taken by the ten largest. Overall study findings and caveats: No donor gave both pre-pandemic and post-infection samples.

Unmatched junction bases numbered 10, after V lost 6 bases and J lost 8 bases. The CDR3 covers 13 residues. The clonotype originates from a human donor in good health. Sequenced material: memory CD4+ T cells from PBMCs. V and J are TRBV12-3 or TRBV12-4 and TRBJ2-7; 7 bases fit TRBD1. CDR3 residues: CASRVRQGSKQYF. The DNA of the CDR3 is TGTGCCAGCAGGGTCAGACAGGGATCTAAGCAGTACTTC.